The clone carrying this T cell receptor beta chain was seen only a few times. Its antigen is undetermined. This entry is derived from a study of beta chain features in type 1 diabetes. Looking at the study overall: In age, gender and cell yields, patients were similar to healthy donors. Summed over all samples, the examined sorted cells came to fewer than 120,000,000. Study observations and caveats: Patients showed naive, central memory and Treg TCRB repertoires that appeared more similar than those of healthy donors. Significant though moderate, a shortening of TCRB CDR3s appeared in all four CD4+ subsets of Type 1 diabetes patients.

Every isolated RNA sample was fully reverse transcribed, so sequencing captured expressed TCRB transcripts. Libraries were prepared by immunoSEQ multiplex PCR; TCRdb keeps only in-frame clonotypes and omits some of them. The sample lists 400,000 or so clones; roughly an eighth were seen once. The V gene lost 2 bases and the J gene lost 7 bases, with 18 bases spanning the gap. The germline V gene encodes CDR1 ENHRY and CDR2 SYGVKD. The CDR3 is 16 amino acids. Cell sorting via CD45RO/CCR7/CD25/CD127/CD95/CD27 was performed to obtain CD4+ naive, central memory, regulatory and stem cell-like memory cells.

Sequenced input: naive CD4+ T cells from blood. The sequence was obtained from a woman aged 18-29 years with type 1 diabetes. The gene calls are TRBV10-3 and TRBJ2-1; a weak D match, TRBD2 (6 bases). CDR3 nucleotides: TGTGCCATCAGTGAGGCGTCTAGCGAGAGGTGGAATGAGCAGTTCTTC. Its translation: CAISEASSERWNEQFF.